These 18 T cell receptor beta chains came from one sample sequenced in a study of shared clonotypes between healthy human individuals. Profiling relied on immunoSEQ multiplex PCR, and the TCRdb table lists in-frame clones only, not all of them. This table holds nearly 1,000,000 clones, over 60% found once. Sequencing used memory CD4+ T cells sorted from blood. As for subset: CD45RA-negative fraction. These receptors all come from a man aged 18 to 35 in good health.

The chain joins TRBV6-1 to TRBJ1-4; D is perhaps TRBD1 (6 bases). The CDR3 has 18 residues. Trimming took off 2 bases at V and 8 bases at J, with 24 bases between the two ends. CDR1 and CDR2 (germline): MNHNS, SASEGT. The CDR3 region has the DNA TGTGCCAGCAGTGAAATCGGGTTCTTAGGGGGGGTACGAGAAAAACTGTTTTTT. Translating it yields CASSEIGFLGGVREKLFF.

The J gene is TRBJ2-7, the V gene TRBV5-1; TRBD1 aligns across 8 bases. The CDR3 length is 16 residues. Germline CDR1 and CDR2: SGHRS and YFSETQ. V shed 5 bases, J shed 0 bases, and the junction held 10 bases outside the gene matches. The CDR3 reads CASSRYGQGGSYEQYF. In DNA form, the CDR3 reads TGCGCCAGCAGTCGTTACGGACAGGGAGGCTCCTACGAGCAGTACTTC.

The chain uses TRBV30 and TRBJ1-3; 9 bases are a match to TRBD1. After removal of 8 bases from V and 3 bases from J, the junction contained 5 bases not matched to a gene. CDR1 GTSNPN and CDR2 SVGIG come from the germline V gene (reference sequence). The CDR3 sequence is 13 residues long. The CDR3 DNA follows: TGTGCCAGACAGGGGGAGTATGGAAACACCATATATTTT. This translates into CARQGEYGNTIYF.

A few counts support this clone. The V gene is TRBV9, the J gene TRBJ2-2; D is perhaps TRBD1 (6 bases). This CDR3 contains 16 residues. CDR1 is SGDLS and CDR2 is YYNGEE in the germline V gene. V dropped 0 bases and J dropped 0 bases, with 9 bases sitting between them. CDR3 loop: CASSVAGQSNTGELFF. For the CDR3, the DNA is TGTGCCAGCAGCGTAGCAGGACAGTCGAACACCGGGGAGCTGTTTTTT.

This rearrangement joins TRBV7-2 to TRBJ1-2; D gene uncertain. With 4 bases removed from V and 7 bases from J, the gap between germline ends came to 10 bases. This CDR3 is 12 amino acids long. In germline, CDR1 is SGHTA, CDR2 FQGNSA. CDR3 amino acids: CASSSRWGGYTF. The CDR3 DNA is TGTGCCAGCAGCTCCAGGTGGGGTGGCTACACCTTC.

The rearrangement links TRBV19 to TRBJ1-1; D possibly corresponds to TRBD1 (5 bases). The CDR3 totals 15 residues. The V end lost 6 bases, the J end lost 0 bases, and 14 bases lay between the germline ends. CDR1 and CDR2 (germline): LNHDA, SQIVND (reference sequence). The CDR3 spells CASSRRGGLNTEAFF. DNA for the CDR3: TGTGCCAGTAGCAGGCGTGGGGGTTTGAACACTGAAGCTTTCTTT.

The gene calls are TRBV6-5 and TRBJ2-5, with D perhaps TRBD1 (5 bases). The CDR3 has 13 amino acids. Germline V gene lookup returns CDR1 MNHEY and CDR2 SVGAGI. Trimming took 6 bases from V and 5 from J, leaving 13 bases between them. CDR3 loop: CASRNRGWETQYF. As DNA, the CDR3 is TGTGCCAGCAGAAATAGGGGTTGGGAGACCCAGTACTTC.

This clone came up once. The CDR3 coding sequence is TGTGCCAGCAGTATCCTCGGGCGGGGGCAGCAGTACTTC. Protein: CASSILGRGQQYF. This chain uses TRBV6-5 with TRBJ2-7, with D possibly being TRBD2 (7 bases). The ends were cut back, 5 bases at V and 8 bases at J, with 16 bases in the middle. The CDR3 consists of 13 residues. Germline values: CDR1 MNHEY, CDR2 SVGAGI.

Regarding this clone: Other nucleotide sequences from this sample produce the same CDR3. The chain links TRBV5-4 to TRBJ2-5; D might be TRBD2 (6 bases). This CDR3 contains 14 residues. The ends were cut back, 0 bases at V and 3 bases at J, with 9 bases in the middle. The germline V gene has CDR1 SGHNT and CDR2 YYREEE (reference sequence). The CDR3 sequence is CASSLAAGKETQYF. The DNA of the CDR3 is TGTGCCAGCAGCTTGGCCGCGGGGAAAGAGACCCAGTACTTC.

This rearrangement joins TRBV28 to TRBJ1-2, with D tentatively TRBD1 (6 bases). V was trimmed by 5 bases and J by 8 bases, leaving 21 bases between them. This CDR3 contains 15 residues. The germline CDR1 and CDR2 sequences are MDHEN and SYDVKM. This chain's CDR3 is CASSRLTSGASGYTF. In DNA form, the CDR3 reads TGTGCCAGCAGTAGATTAACTTCGGGGGCTAGCGGCTACACCTTC.

The chain links TRBV14 to TRBJ1-5; D is undetermined. This CDR3 spans 17 amino acids. Germline-derived CDR1 and CDR2 are SGHDN and FVKESK. Trimming stripped 3 bases from V and 0 bases from J, with 15 bases between. CDR3 sequence reads: CASSQLKIRPSNQPQHF. The CDR3 coding sequence is TGTGCCAGCAGCCAGCTAAAGATTCGACCTAGCAATCAGCCCCAGCATTTT.

The chain couples TRBV9 to TRBJ2-3, with D perhaps TRBD2 (5 bases). The V end lost 3 bases, the J end lost 3 bases, and 14 bases lay between the germline ends. The CDR3 has 15 residues. Germline V CDR1 and CDR2: SGDLS, YYNGEE. The CDR3 sequence is CASSGPSPGTDTQYF. CDR3 in DNA: TGTGCCAGCAGCGGCCCAAGCCCGGGGACAGATACGCAGTATTTT. Complete variable domain (other parts from reference TRBV9 and TRBJ2-3): DSGVTQTPKHLITATGQRVTLRCSPRSGDLSVYWYQQSLDQGLQFLIQYYNGEERAKGNILERFSAQQFPDLHSELNLSSLELGDSALYFCASSGPSPGTDTQYFGPGTRLTVL.

The V gene is TRBV5-1, the J gene TRBJ1-5; TRBD1 might be the D (6 bases). V lost 0 bases to trimming and J lost 4 bases, with 11 bases between them. CDR1 SGHRS and CDR2 YFSETQ come from the germline V gene. The CDR3 spans 15 residues. This CDR3 reads CASSLAAGVNQPQHF. The CDR3 bases are TGCGCCAGCAGCTTGGCGGCAGGGGTTAATCAGCCCCAGCATTTT.

This sequence joins TRBV6-5 and TRBJ1-1; D possibly corresponds to TRBD1 (5 bases). V lost 2 bases to trimming and J lost 5 bases, with 15 bases between them. This CDR3 region has 15 residues. Germline-derived CDR1 and CDR2 are MNHEY and SVGAGI. The CDR3 DNA reads as TGTGCCAGCAGTTACCCCGGGGCGCAGCGGACTGAAGCTTTCTTT. Amino acid sequence: CASSYPGAQRTEAFF.

This chain connects TRBV7-2 to TRBJ1-6; D might be TRBD1 (6 bases). Trimming shortened V by 3 bases and J by 7 bases, and 10 bases separated the two germline ends. Germline lookup yields CDR1 SGHTA and CDR2 FQGNSA. This CDR3 has 14 amino acids. Here the CDR3 reads CASSLDSKNSPLHF. For the CDR3, the DNA is TGTGCCAGCAGCTTGGACAGTAAGAATTCACCCCTCCACTTT.

The rearrangement joins TRBV2 to TRBJ2-7; D may be TRBD1 or TRBD2 (5 bases each). Germline V gives CDR1 SNHLY, CDR2 FYNNEI. The V and J ends lost 7 bases and 3 bases respectively, with 13 bases between them. The CDR3 has 13 residues. The CDR3 coding sequence is TGTGCCAGCAACAGTTGGGGGAACTACGAGCAGTACTTC. This gives the protein CASNSWGNYEQYF.

The genes are TRBV6-1 and TRBJ2-5, with D possibly TRBD1 on 6 matching bases. Trimming removed 6 bases from V and 7 bases from J, with 9 bases in between. CDR3 length: 11 residues. Germline V gene sequence: CDR1 MNHNS, CDR2 SASEGT. The CDR3 spells CASRAQGTQYF. In DNA, the CDR3 is TGTGCCAGCAGAGCACAGGGGACCCAGTACTTC.

This chain links TRBV6-5 with TRBJ2-5, with D tentatively TRBD1 or TRBD2 (5 bases each). The CDR3 is 13 residues long. Trimming stripped 6 bases from V and 1 base from J, with 9 bases between. The germline V gene encodes CDR1 MNHEY and CDR2 SVGAGI. In nucleotides, the CDR3 is TGTGCCAGCAGGAGGGGACCCCAAGAGACCCAGTACTTC. This encodes CASRRGPQETQYF.